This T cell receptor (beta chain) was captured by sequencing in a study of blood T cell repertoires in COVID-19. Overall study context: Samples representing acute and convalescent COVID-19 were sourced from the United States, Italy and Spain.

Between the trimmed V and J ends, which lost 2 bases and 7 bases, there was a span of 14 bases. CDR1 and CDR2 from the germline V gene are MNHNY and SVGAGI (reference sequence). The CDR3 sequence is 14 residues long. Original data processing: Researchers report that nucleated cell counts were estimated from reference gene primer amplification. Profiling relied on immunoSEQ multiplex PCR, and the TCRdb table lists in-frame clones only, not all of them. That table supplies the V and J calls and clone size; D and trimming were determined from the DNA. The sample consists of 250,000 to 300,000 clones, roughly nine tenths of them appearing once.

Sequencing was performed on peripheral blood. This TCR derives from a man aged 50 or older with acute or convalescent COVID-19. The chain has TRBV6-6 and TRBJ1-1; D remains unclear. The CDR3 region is CASSYGRDSHEAFF. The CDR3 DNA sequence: TGTGCCAGCAGTTACGGGCGGGATTCGCATGAAGCTTTCTTT.